Listed here is a single T cell receptor (beta chain). This clone was counted only a few times. This receptor's antigen is unknown. No clone much larger than this one lies a single base away; base qualities are absent. The data were obtained in a study of OX40 agonist ivuxolimab in advanced cancers. About the study as a whole: Ivuxolimab was an agonistic, fully human IgG2 monoclonal antibody directed against OX40 (CD134), a costimulatory receptor. The point of sequencing TCRbeta in the periphery was to test whether ivuxolimab changed TCR sequence diversity and drove clonal T-cell expansion. Intravenous ivuxolimab was administered to patients every 2 weeks at six dose levels: 0.01, 0.1, 0.3, 1.5, 3 and 10 mg/kg. Three dose-escalation patients achieved partial responses, one with hepatocellular carcinoma and two with cutaneous melanoma. The paper covers the monotherapy dose-escalation part of the phase I ivuxolimab trial, which included N of about 50 patients. Patients were allowed to have had prior anti-PD-1, anti-PD-L1 or anti-CTLA-4 therapy, and roughly 40% of the dose-escalation patients had been treated with checkpoint inhibitors. The dose-escalation cohort was around 83% male with a mean age of 60 years, ranging from roughly 20 to 85. Among the roughly 50 dose-escalation patients, 19 had hepatocellular carcinoma, 15 or so melanoma, 9 renal cell carcinoma and 9 head and neck cancer. Study-wide findings and limitations: The antigen specificity of the peripheral T cells that underwent clonal expansion was not determined. In the 0.1-3.0 mg/kg groups, partial responders had among the lowest normalized peripheral clonal expansion, particularly in CD8+ T cells. On average, CD8+ T cells showed more expanded clones than CD4+ T cells after ivuxolimab. Low levels of normalized T-cell clonal expansion were also seen in some patients who did not respond. At doses of 0.1 to 3.0 mg/kg, clonal expansion of both CD4+ and CD8+ T cells in blood was seen between baseline and week 6.

Patients with a history of autoimmune disease or receiving systemic immunosuppression were excluded from the trial. In every dose cohort, peripheral blood was drawn for TCR sequencing at baseline, cycle 4 day 1, and cycle 7 day 1. Samples were obtained from an open-label, multicenter, first-in-human phase I dose-escalation trial of ivuxolimab. The trial enrolled adults with locally advanced or metastatic head and neck squamous cell, hepatocellular, melanoma or renal cell carcinoma. Before TCR sequencing, CD4+ T cells and CD8+ T cells were sorted from peripheral blood as separate populations. A distance of 16 bases separates the germline ends of V and J, which lose 5 bases and 1 base respectively. Taken from cysteine to phenylalanine, the CDR3 has 15 residues. Only the CDR3 region is kept as DNA, spanning 45 bases read in frame from base 1. Taken from the germline V gene, the CDR1 and CDR2 loops are SGHRS and YFSETQ.

Genomic DNA was isolated from the sorted cells so that the TCRbeta CDR3 region could be sequenced. The immunoSEQ Assay was used for sequencing of TCRbeta CDR3 regions. TCRdb took over this immuneACCESS table, retaining in-frame rearrangements with V and J assigned. Such tables are incomplete; in checked studies, under half of the missing clones stem from an unresolved V gene, and the remainder is unexplained. The sample profile shows approximately 22,000 clones; 86% of them were found once. The biggest ten clones account for about 16% of the sample. This clonotype originated in an adult with an advanced solid tumor such as melanoma, head and neck, liver or kidney cancer. This specimen consisted of CD4+ or CD8+ T cells sorted from blood, obtained in a trial of the OX40 agonist ivuxolimab. The V gene is TRBV5-1 and the J gene is TRBJ2-7; matching of 7 bases hints at TRBD2 as the D gene. The nucleotides read TGCGCCAGCAGGTCGGAGGGGGGGAGTTCCTACGAGCAGTACTTC. It encodes CASRSEGGSSYEQYF.